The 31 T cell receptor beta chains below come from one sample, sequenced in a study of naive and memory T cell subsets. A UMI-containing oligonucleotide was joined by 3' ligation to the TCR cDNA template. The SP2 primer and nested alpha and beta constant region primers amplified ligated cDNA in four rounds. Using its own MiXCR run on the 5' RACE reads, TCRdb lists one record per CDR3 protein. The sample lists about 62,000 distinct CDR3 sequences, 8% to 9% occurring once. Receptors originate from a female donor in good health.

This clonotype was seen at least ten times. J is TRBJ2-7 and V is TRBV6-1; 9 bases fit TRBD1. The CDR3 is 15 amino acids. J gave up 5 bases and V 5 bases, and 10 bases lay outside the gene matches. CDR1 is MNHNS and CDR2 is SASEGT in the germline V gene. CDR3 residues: CASSPPPGQGHEQYF. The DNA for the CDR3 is TGTGCCAGCAGTCCGCCCCCGGGACAGGGACACGAGCAGTACTTC.

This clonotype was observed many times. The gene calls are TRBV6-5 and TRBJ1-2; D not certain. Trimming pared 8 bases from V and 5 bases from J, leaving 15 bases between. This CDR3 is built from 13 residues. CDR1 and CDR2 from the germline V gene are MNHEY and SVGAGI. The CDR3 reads CASFRGWEYGYTF. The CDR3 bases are TGTGCCAGCTTCCGGGGTTGGGAGTATGGCTACACCTTC.

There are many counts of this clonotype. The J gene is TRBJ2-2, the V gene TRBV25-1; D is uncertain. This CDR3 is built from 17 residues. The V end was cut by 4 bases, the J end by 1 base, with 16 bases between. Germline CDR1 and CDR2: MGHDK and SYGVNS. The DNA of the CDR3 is TGTGCCAGCAGTGTCTCTAATTGGCCCGGGAACACCGGGGAGCTGTTTTTT. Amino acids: CASSVSNWPGNTGELFF.

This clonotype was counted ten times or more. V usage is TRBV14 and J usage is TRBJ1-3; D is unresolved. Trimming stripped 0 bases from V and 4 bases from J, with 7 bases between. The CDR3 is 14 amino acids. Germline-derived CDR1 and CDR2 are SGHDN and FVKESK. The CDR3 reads CASSQEVSGNTIYF. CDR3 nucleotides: TGTGCCAGCAGCCAAGAGGTATCCGGAAACACCATATATTTT.

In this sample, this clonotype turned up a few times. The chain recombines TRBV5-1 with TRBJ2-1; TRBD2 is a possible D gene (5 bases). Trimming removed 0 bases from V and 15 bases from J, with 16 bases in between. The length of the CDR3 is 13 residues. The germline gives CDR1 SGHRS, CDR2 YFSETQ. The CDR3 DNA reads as TGCGCCAGCAGCTTGGAGGCCGGTCCTAGCCCGTTCTTC. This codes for CASSLEAGPSPFF.

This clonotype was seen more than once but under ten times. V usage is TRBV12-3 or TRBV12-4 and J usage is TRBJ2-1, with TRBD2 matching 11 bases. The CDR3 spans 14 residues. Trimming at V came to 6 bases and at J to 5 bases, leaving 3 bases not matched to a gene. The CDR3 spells CASRRGLADNEQFF. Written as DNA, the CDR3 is TGTGCCAGCAGGAGGGGACTAGCGGACAATGAGCAGTTCTTC.

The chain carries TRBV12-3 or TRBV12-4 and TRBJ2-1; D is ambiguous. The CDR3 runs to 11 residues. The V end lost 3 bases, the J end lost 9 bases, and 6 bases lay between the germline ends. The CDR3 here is CASSFLVEQFF. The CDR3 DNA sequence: TGTGCCAGCAGTTTTTTAGTTGAGCAGTTCTTC.

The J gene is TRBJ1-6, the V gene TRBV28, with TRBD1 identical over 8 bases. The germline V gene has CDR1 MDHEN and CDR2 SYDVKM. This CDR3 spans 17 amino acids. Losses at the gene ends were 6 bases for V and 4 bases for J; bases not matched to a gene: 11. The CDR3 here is CASSLYGTGAYNSPLHF. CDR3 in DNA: TGTGCCAGCAGCCTCTACGGGACAGGCGCTTATAATTCACCCCTCCACTTT.

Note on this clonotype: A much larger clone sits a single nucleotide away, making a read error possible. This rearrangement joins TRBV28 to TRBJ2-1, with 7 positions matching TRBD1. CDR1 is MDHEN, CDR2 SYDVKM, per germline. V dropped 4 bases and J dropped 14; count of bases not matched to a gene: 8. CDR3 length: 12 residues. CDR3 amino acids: CASSSNRGEKFF. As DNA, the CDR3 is TGTGCCAGCAGTTCCAACAGGGGCGAGAAGTTCTTC. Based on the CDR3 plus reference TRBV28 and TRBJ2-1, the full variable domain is DVKVTQSSRYLVKRTGEKVFLECVQDMDHENMFWYRQDPGLGLRLIYFSYDVKMKEKGDIPEGYSVSREKKERFSLILESASTNQTSMYLCASSSNRGEKFFGPGTRLTVL.

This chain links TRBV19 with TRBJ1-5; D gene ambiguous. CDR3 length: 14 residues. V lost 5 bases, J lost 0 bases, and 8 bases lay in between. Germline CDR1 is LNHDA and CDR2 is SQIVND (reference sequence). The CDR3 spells CASSFQVSNQPQHF. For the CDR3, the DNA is TGTGCCAGTAGTTTTCAGGTTAGCAATCAGCCCCAGCATTTT.

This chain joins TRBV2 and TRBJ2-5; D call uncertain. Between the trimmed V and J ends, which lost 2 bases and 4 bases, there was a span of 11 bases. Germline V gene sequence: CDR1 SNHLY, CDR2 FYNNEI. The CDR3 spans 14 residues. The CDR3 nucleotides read TGTGCCAGCAGTGAACAGTTCCTTTTAGAGACCCAGTACTTC. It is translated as CASSEQFLLETQYF. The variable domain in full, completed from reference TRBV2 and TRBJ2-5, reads EPEVTQTPSHQVTQMGQEVILRCVPISNHLYFYWYRQILGQKVEFLVSFYNNEISEKSEIFDDQFSVERPDGSNFTLKIRSTKLEDSAMYFCASSEQFLLETQYFGPGTRLLVL.

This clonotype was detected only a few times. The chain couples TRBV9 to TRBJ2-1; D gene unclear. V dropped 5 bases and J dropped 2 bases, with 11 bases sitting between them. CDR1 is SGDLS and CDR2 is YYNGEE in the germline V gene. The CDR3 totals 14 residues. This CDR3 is CASSDVAPYNEQFF. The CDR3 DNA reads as TGTGCCAGCAGTGACGTGGCACCCTACAATGAGCAGTTCTTC.

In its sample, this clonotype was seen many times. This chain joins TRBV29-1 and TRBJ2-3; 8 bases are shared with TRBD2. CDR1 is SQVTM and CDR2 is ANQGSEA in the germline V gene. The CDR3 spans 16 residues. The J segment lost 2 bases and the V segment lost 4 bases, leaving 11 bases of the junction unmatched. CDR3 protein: CSVGSRTGGYTDTQYF. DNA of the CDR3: TGCAGCGTTGGGAGCCGCACGGGAGGGTACACAGATACGCAGTATTTT.

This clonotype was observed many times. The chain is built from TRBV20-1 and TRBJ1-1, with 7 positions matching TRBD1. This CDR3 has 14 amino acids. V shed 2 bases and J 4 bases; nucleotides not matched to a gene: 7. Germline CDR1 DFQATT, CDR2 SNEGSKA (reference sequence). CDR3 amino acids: CSARKQGLSTEAFF. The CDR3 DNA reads TGCAGTGCTAGAAAACAGGGGTTGAGCACTGAAGCTTTCTTT.

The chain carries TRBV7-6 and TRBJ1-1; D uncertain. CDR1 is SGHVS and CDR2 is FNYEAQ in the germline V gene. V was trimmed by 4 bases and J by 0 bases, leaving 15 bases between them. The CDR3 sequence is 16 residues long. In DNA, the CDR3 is TGTGCCAGCAGCTCCAACATACAGAGATTGAACACTGAAGCTTTCTTT. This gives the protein CASSSNIQRLNTEAFF.

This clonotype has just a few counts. In DNA form, the CDR3 reads TGTGCCAGCACCCCTGGGGTAGCGGGGGACAATGAGCAGTTCTTC. This encodes CASTPGVAGDNEQFF. The J gene is TRBJ2-1, the V gene TRBV14; 9 nucleotides match TRBD2. CDR1 SGHDN and CDR2 FVKESK come from the germline V gene. The length of the CDR3 is 15 residues. The V gene end was trimmed by 7 bases and the J gene end by 5 bases; junction bases not matched to a gene: 9. Full variable domain (rest looked up from reference TRBV14 and TRBJ2-1): EAGVTQFPSHSVIEKGQTVTLRCDPISGHDNLYWYRRVMGKEIKFLLHFVKESKQDESGMPNNRFLAERTGGTYSTLKVQPAELEDSGVYFCASTPGVAGDNEQFFGPGTRLTVL.

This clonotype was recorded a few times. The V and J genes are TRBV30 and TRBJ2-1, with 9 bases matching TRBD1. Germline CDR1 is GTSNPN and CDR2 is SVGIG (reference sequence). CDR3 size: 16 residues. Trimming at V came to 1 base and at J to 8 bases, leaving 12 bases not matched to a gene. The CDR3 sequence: CAWSAYDRGIEDEQFF. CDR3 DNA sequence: TGTGCCTGGAGTGCCTACGACAGGGGGATAGAAGATGAGCAGTTCTTC.

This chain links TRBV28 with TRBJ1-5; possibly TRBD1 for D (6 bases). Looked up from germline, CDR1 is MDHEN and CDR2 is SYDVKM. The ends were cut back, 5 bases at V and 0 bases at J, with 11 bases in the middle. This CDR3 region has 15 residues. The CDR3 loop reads CASSKQGYSNQPQHF. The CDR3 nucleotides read TGTGCCAGCAGTAAACAGGGATATAGCAATCAGCCCCAGCATTTT.

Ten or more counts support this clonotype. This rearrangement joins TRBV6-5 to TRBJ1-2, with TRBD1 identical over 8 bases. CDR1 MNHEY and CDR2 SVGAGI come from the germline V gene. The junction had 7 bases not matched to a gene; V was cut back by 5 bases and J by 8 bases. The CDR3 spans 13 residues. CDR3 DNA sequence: TGTGCCAGCAGTAGGACAGGGCAAAAGGGCTACACCTTC. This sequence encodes CASSRTGQKGYTF.

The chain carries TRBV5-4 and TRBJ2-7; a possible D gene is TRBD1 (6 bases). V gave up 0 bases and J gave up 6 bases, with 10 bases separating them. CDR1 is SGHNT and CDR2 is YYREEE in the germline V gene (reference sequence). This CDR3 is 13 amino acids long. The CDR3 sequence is CASSLGRTVEQYF. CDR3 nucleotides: TGTGCCAGCAGCTTGGGTAGGACAGTCGAGCAGTACTTC.

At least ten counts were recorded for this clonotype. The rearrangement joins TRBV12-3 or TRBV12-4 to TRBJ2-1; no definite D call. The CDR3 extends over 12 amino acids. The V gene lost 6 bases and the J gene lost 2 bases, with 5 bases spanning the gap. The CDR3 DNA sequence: TGTGCCAGCAGGGCAACCTACAATGAGCAGTTCTTC. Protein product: CASRATYNEQFF.

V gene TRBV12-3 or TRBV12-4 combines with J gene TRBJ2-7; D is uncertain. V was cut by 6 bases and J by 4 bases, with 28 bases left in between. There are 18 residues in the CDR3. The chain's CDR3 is CASSLRTRNSPVTYEQYF. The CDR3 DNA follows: TGTGCCAGCAGCTTAAGGACCAGAAATAGCCCGGTTACTTACGAGCAGTACTTC.

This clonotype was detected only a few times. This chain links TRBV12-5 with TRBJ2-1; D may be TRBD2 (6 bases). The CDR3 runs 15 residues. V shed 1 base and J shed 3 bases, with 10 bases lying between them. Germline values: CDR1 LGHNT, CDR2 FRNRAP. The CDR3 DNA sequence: TGTGCTAGTGGTTTGGAGCGGGCTCGCTACAATGAGCAGTTCTTC. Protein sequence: CASGLERARYNEQFF.

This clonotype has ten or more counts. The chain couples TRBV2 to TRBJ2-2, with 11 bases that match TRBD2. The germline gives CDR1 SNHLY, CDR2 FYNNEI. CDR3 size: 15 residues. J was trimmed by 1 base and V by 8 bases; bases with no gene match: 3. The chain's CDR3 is CASLLAGGNTGELFF. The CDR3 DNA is TGTGCCAGCCTTCTAGCGGGAGGGAACACCGGGGAGCTGTTTTTT.

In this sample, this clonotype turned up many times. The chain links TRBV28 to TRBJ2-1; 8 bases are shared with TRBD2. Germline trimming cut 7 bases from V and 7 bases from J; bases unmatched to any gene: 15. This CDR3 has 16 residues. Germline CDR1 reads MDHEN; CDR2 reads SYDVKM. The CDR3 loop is CASKNQGSGGTNEQFF. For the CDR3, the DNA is TGTGCCAGCAAAAACCAGGGAAGCGGGGGTACTAATGAGCAGTTCTTC.

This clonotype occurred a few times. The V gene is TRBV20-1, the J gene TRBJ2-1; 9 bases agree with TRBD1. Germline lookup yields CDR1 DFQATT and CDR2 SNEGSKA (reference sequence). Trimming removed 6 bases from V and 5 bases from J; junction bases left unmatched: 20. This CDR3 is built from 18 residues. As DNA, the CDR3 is TGCAGTGCCCGCGACAGGGGGTCCCTCCCGGGACCCCACAATGAGCAGTTCTTC. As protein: CSARDRGSLPGPHNEQFF.

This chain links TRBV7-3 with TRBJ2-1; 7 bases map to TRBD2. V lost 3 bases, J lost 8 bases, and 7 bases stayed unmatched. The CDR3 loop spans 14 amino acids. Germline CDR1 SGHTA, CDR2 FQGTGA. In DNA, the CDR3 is TGTGCCAGCAGCTTCTCGACTAGCAGCGATGAGCAGTTCTTC. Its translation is CASSFSTSSDEQFF.

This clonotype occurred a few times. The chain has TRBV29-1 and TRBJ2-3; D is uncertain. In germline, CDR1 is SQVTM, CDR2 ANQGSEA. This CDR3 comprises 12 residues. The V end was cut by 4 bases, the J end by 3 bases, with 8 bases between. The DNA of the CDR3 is TGCAGCGTTGGCGTTACGACAGATACGCAGTATTTT. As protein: CSVGVTTDTQYF.

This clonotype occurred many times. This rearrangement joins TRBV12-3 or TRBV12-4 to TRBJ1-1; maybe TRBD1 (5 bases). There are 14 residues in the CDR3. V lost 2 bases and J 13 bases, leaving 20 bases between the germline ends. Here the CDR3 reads CASSLTQGRPLDFF. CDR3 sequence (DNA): TGTGCCAGCAGTTTAACCCAGGGCAGGCCCTTGGATTTCTTT.

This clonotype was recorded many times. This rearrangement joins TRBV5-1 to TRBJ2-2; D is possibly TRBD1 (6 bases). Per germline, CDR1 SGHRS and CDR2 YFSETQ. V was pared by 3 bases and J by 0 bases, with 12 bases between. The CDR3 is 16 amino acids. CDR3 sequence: CASSSLGTTNTGELFF. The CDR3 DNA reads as TGCGCCAGCAGCTCTCTTGGGACAACGAACACCGGGGAGCTGTTTTTT.

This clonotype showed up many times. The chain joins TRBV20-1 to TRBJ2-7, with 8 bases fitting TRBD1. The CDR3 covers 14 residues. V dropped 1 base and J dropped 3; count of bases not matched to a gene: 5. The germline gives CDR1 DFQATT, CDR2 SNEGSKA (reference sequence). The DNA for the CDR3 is TGCAGTGCTAGAGTAGGCGGGACAGGCTACGAGCAGTACTTC. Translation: CSARVGGTGYEQYF.